These T cell receptor beta chains were read from a single sample in a study of cytomegalovirus exposure and HLA in healthy donors. The protocol was immunoSEQ multiplex PCR, while the TCRdb copy is restricted to in-frame clones and leaves out a portion. The repertoire has about 110,000 clones, 65% to 80% of them found once; the top ten carry 4% to 5.5%. The material sequenced was PBMCs. These receptor sequences come from a man between 25 and 39 years old in good health and CMV-seropositive. Each CDR3 is given with its conserved first and last residue. Fields, in order: J gene, D gene, clone size, V gene, CDR3 DNA, CDR3 protein. D genes are given only for firm matches. Clone size, where shown, is once, few, many, or a class for clones that have expanded.

TRBJ2-3 - - TRBV6-1 TGTGCCAGCAGTGAAGCCCTACAGTCTAGCACAGATACGCAGTATTTT CASSEALQSSTDTQYF
TRBJ2-6 - few TRBV15 TGTGCCACCAGCAGAGGCCGGACAGCCTACTCTGGGGCCAACGTCCTGACTTTC CATSRGRTAYSGANVLTF
TRBJ2-5 TRBD2 - TRBV5-6 TGTGCCAGCAGCTTGGTGGCGGGGGGTAGAGAGACCCAGTACTTC CASSLVAGGRETQYF
TRBJ1-3 - - TRBV4-1 TGCGCCAGCAGCAGATCACGGGGGGCAAATGGAAACACCATATATTTT CASSRSRGANGNTIYF
TRBJ1-6 - - TRBV11-2 TGTGCCAGCAGCGACAGGTATGGTACCGTCCACTTT CASSDRYGTVHF
TRBJ2-1 - - TRBV1 TGCACCAGCAGCCAAGCACTAGCGGAGCAGTTCTTC CTSSQALAEQFF
TRBJ2-2 - - TRBV25-1 TGTGCCAGCACAGGGTTGGGGGCCCGAGACACCGGGGAGCTGTTTTTT CASTGLGARDTGELFF
TRBJ1-1 TRBD1 - TRBV4-3 TGCGCCAGCAGCCAGACAGGGGTTTATAACACTGAAGCTTTCTTT CASSQTGVYNTEAFF
TRBJ1-2 TRBD1 - TRBV9 TGTGCCAGCGGTGCCGGGACAGAAATCTTATATGGCTACACCTTC CASGAGTEILYGYTF
TRBJ1-2 - - TRBV19 TGTGCCAGTAGTATAGGCCCAGATAACTATGGCTACACCTTC CASSIGPDNYGYTF
TRBJ1-2 - few TRBV28 TGTGCCAGCAGTCAATATCCAGGTGCCTATGGCTACACCTTC CASSQYPGAYGYTF
TRBJ1-2 TRBD1 once TRBV6-6 TGTGCCAGCAGTTACGGAGGGACAGGGGGGGAAGGCTACGCCTTC CASSYGGTGGEGYAF
TRBJ2-2 - - TRBV5-4 TGTGCCAGCAGCTGGAGTGGCGGGGCGAACACCGGGGAGCTGTTTTTT CASSWSGGANTGELFF
TRBJ2-7 TRBD2 - TRBV25-1 TGTGCCAGCAGTGAGTCACTAGCGGGGGCCCACGAGCAGTACTTC CASSESLAGAHEQYF
TRBJ1-4 - few TRBV7-9 TGTGCCAGCAGCTGGGACCCCCCGGGGGGTGAAAAACTGTTTTTT CASSWDPPGGEKLFF
TRBJ2-1 TRBD1 many TRBV4-1 TGCGCCAGCAGCCAAGCCACAGGGGGCATATACAATGAGCAGTTCTTC CASSQATGGIYNEQFF
TRBJ1-2 - - TRBV7-3 TGTGCCAGCAGGTCCGTCGGAGACACAGGCAACTATGGCTACACCTTC CASRSVGDTGNYGYTF
TRBJ2-5 - - TRBV5-4 TGTGCCAGCAGCTTCCAGGGGTGGGATTTTGGGACCCAGTACTTC CASSFQGWDFGTQYF
TRBJ1-2 TRBD1 once TRBV4-3 TGCGCCAGCAGCCAAGGAGGAATAGGGGGCGGTGGTTCCGGCTACCCCTTC CASSQGGIGGGGSGYPF
TRBJ2-1 TRBD2 few TRBV7-2 TGTGCCAGCAGCTTAGCCGGCGGGGGGAAAGATGAGCAGTTCTTC CASSLAGGGKDEQFF
TRBJ1-5 - - TRBV10-3 TGTGCCATCAGTGAAGGCAGGCATCAGCCCCAGCATTTT CAISEGRHQPQHF
TRBJ2-1 - - TRBV4-2 TGTGCCAGCAGCCCGGGAGTCGAGACTTACAATGAGCAGTTCTTC CASSPGVETYNEQFF
TRBJ2-7 - - TRBV6-4 TGTGCCAGCAGGACAGAATTTTCTTCGTACGAGCAGTACTTC CASRTEFSSYEQYF
TRBJ2-3 TRBD2 - TRBV5-1 TGCGCCAGCAGCTTTCAACCGACTAGCGTTCGCACAGATACGCAGTATTTT CASSFQPTSVRTDTQYF
TRBJ1-6 TRBD1 - TRBV6-5 TGTGCCAGCACCCGGACAGGGAAGAATTCACCCCCCCACTTT CASTRTGKNSPPHF